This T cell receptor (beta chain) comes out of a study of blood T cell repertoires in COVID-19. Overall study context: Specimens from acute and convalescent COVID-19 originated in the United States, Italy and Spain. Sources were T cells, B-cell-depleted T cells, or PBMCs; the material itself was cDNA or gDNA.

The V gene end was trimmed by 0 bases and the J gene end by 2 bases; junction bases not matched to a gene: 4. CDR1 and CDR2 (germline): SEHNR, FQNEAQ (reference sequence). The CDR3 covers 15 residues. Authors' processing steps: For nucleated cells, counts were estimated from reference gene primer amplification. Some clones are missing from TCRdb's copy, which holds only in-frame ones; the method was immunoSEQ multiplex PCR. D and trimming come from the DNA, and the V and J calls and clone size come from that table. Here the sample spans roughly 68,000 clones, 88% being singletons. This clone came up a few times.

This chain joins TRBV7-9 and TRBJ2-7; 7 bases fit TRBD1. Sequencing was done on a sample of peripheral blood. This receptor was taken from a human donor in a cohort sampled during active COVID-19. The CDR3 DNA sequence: TGTGCCAGCAGCTTAGCTTCGGGACAGACCTACGAGCAGTACTTC. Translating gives CASSLASGQTYEQYF.